A single sample is the source of the 26 T cell receptor beta chains below, sequenced in a study of CD8+ T cells in alopecia areata. Pooled cutaneous lymph node cells were sorted using CD4, CD8alpha, NKG2D, NKG2ACE and other markers. The authors extracted RNA and reverse transcribed it into cDNA as the sequencing template. TCRdb's copy holds only in-frame clones and misses some; the assay was immunoSEQ multiplex PCR. This sample shows 200,000 to 300,000 clones and no singletons; about 1.2% rests with the ten largest. The sequenced sample consisted of CD4+ T cells sorted from a lymph node. These receptors all come from a C3H/HeJ mouse with alopecia areata. The MHC haplotype recorded for the strain is H2-k.

This clone was observed a handful of times. Each gene name is a mouse one. The read ends 4 residues before the CDR3 terminus; that terminus is restored from the germline J gene. The chain uses TRBV13-3 and TRBJ1-2, with 7 bases aligning to TRBD1. CDR1 is NNHDY and CDR2 is SYVADS in the germline V gene. Trimming took 0 bases from V and 3 from J; bases not matched to a gene: 2. CDR3 size: 14 residues. The CDR3 reads CASSDAGGYSDYTF. Incomplete CDR3 DNA: TGTGCCAGCAGTGATGCAGGGGGGTACTCC.

This clone was counted at least ten times. Gene names follow the mouse nomenclature. Read data end 4 residues before the CDR3 end; the end is taken from the germline J gene. The chain couples TRBV1 to TRBJ2-1, with 8 positions matching TRBD1. Germline lookup yields CDR1 NSQYPW and CDR2 LRSPGD (reference sequence). This CDR3 is 15 amino acids long. V dropped 1 base and J dropped 4; count of bases not matched to a gene: 3. Partial CDR3 DNA: TGCACCTGCAGTGCAGGACAGGGGAGGTATGCT. Protein product: CTCSAGQGRYA. The entire CDR3 reads CTCSAGQGRYAEQFF.

A word on this clone: The germline and genes are mouse ones. The CDR3 extends 4 residues past the end of the read, so its final part is completed from the germline J gene. The chain is built from TRBV31 and TRBJ1-1; weak D call: TRBD1 (5 bases). CDR1 is GKSSPN and CDR2 is SITVG in the germline V gene. CDR3 size: 14 residues. The sequenced part of the CDR3 DNA is TGTGCCTGGAGTCTAGGGGACTGGGGGGAA. Protein: CAWSLGDWGE. In full, the CDR3 reads CAWSLGDWGEEVFF.

As to this clone: The gene names given are mouse names. Sequencing ends 4 residues short of the CDR3 end; the germline J gene provides the rest. This sequence joins TRBV13-1 and TRBJ1-1, with 7 bases fitting TRBD1. The CDR3 contains 14 residues. Germline loops: CDR1 NSHNY, CDR2 SYGAGN. The CDR3 region is CASSEEGARTEVFF. The CDR3 bases that were read are TGTGCCAGCAGTGAGGAGGGGGCGCGGACA.

This clone was seen more than once but under ten times. Gene names are the mouse ones. With the read ending 4 residues before the CDR3 end, the germline J gene is used to fill in that end. The chain couples TRBV19 to TRBJ2-5; D is uncertain. This CDR3 comprises 13 residues. Germline CDR1 is FNHDT and CDR2 is SITEND (reference sequence). CDR3 bases read: TGTGCCAGCAGTATTGGCCATGGGGAC. Translation gives CASSIGHGD. The complete CDR3 reads CASSIGHGDTQYF.

As concerns this clone: Gene names are mouse gene names. The CDR3 goes on 4 residues after the read ends, and that part is filled in from the germline J gene. Within the sample, other DNA sequences also encode this same CDR3. The V and J genes are TRBV13-1 and TRBJ2-1, with 8 bases aligning to TRBD2. Trimming removed 3 bases from V and 0 bases from J; junction bases left unmatched: 2. The CDR3 has 15 residues. Germline V gene lookup returns CDR1 NSHNY and CDR2 SYGAGN. CDR3: CASSGLGLNYAEQFF. Incomplete CDR3 DNA: TGTGCCAGCAGTGGACTGGGGCTTAACTATGCT.

In the case of this clone: Mouse germline and gene names are used. The read terminates 4 residues before the CDR3 end, so the remaining end is supplied by the germline J gene. Other DNA sequences in the sample encode the same CDR3. The rearrangement links TRBV5 to TRBJ2-1; 9 bases align to TRBD2. This CDR3 has 14 amino acids. Germline V gene sequence: CDR1 LGHNA, CDR2 YNLKQL (reference sequence). The CDR3 loop reads CASSQEGTGAEQFF. The CDR3 bases that were read are TGTGCCAGCAGCCAAGAAGGGACTGGGGCT.

This clone was picked up a small number of times. Genes and germline come from the mouse. The CDR3 goes on 4 residues after the read ends, and that part is filled in from the germline J gene. The chain couples TRBV1 to TRBJ2-7; tentatively, D is TRBD1 (5 bases). Trimming left V 0 bases short and J 2 bases short, with 11 bases between. The CDR3 loop spans 15 amino acids. Per germline, CDR1 NSQYPW and CDR2 LRSPGD (reference sequence). The part of the CDR3 DNA that was read is TGCACCTGCAGTGCAGATGCCCAGGGAACCTAT. Its protein is CTCSADAQGTY. The entire CDR3 is CTCSADAQGTYEQYF.

Regarding this clone: The germline and genes are mouse ones. The read comes to an end 4 residues before the CDR3 does, leaving the germline J gene to fill in the end. The chain couples TRBV1 to TRBJ1-1, with a tentative D call TRBD1 (6 bases). Trimming shortened V by 2 bases and J by 3 bases, and 10 bases separated the two germline ends. The CDR3 extends over 14 amino acids. Germline loops: CDR1 NSQYPW, CDR2 LRSPGD (reference sequence). The CDR3 protein is CTCSATAGDTEVFF. The sequenced CDR3 bases are TGCACCTGCAGTGCAACGGCAGGGGACACA.

To note about this clone: Genes and germline come from the mouse. The sequence runs out 4 residues before the end of the CDR3; the remainder is reconstructed from the germline J gene. The sample contains more than one DNA sequence encoding this CDR3. This chain links TRBV31 with TRBJ2-3; 14 positions agree with TRBD2. From germline, CDR1 is GKSSPN and CDR2 SITVG. The junction had 3 bases not matched to a gene; V was cut back by 1 base and J by 3 bases. The CDR3 extends over 16 amino acids. CDR3: CAWSPRDWGGAETLYF. The DNA read from the CDR3 is TGTGCCTGGAGTCCCCGGGACTGGGGGGGCGCAGAA.

Notes on this clone: Genes and germline are mouse. In the same sample, other DNA sequences code for this CDR3. Partial CDR3 DNA: TGTGCCAGCAGCCTCCGGGACACTCAAGAC. Translation: CASSLRDTQD. The full CDR3 is CASSLRDTQDTQYF. The V gene is TRBV5, the J gene TRBJ2-5, with D perhaps TRBD1 (6 bases). The read terminates 4 residues ahead of where the CDR3 ends, so the germline J gene completes it. Germline V lookup: CDR1 LGHNA, CDR2 YNLKQL (reference sequence). V lost 4 bases, J lost 3 bases, and 11 bases lay in between. The length of the CDR3 is 14 residues.

This clone was seen a handful of times. The germline and genes are mouse ones. The read ends 4 residues shy of where the CDR3 ends; the end is completed using the germline J gene. Different DNA sequences within this sample yield the same CDR3. The chain recombines TRBV19 with TRBJ1-1, with 9 positions matching TRBD1. Germline V gene lookup returns CDR1 FNHDT and CDR2 SITEND (reference sequence). The length of the CDR3 is 12 residues. The part of the CDR3 DNA that was read is TGTGCCAGCAGCCCGGGACAGGGA. Translated, it gives CASSPGQG. The complete CDR3 protein is CASSPGQGEVFF.

This clone was detected a few times. The gene symbols are mouse symbols. The CDR3 is cut off 4 residues early in the read; its end comes from the germline J gene. The same CDR3 can be traced to other DNA sequences in this sample. The chain combines TRBV1 with TRBJ2-1; possible D gene TRBD1, 5 bases. The V end was cut by 0 bases, the J end by 3 bases, with 6 bases between. This CDR3 is built from 14 residues. Germline V lookup: CDR1 NSQYPW, CDR2 LRSPGD (reference sequence). CDR3 bases read: TGCACCTGCAGTGCAGATCAGGGCTATGCT. As protein: CTCSADQGYA. The full CDR3 is CTCSADQGYAEQFF.

A few counts support this clone. The genes are named according to mouse. The read terminates 4 residues ahead of where the CDR3 ends, so the germline J gene completes it. The V and J genes are TRBV12-1 and TRBJ1-2, with TRBD1 matching over 11 bases. CDR1 is SGHSN and CDR2 is HYEKVE in the germline V gene. The CDR3 totals 15 residues. CDR3: CASSLEGQGGSDYTF. The DNA read from the CDR3 is TGTGCCAGCTCTCTCGAGGGACAGGGGGGGTCC.

Notes on this clone: Any gene name here is a mouse gene name. With the read ending 4 residues before the CDR3 end, the germline J gene is used to fill in that end. The chain couples TRBV13-1 to TRBJ2-5, with D perhaps TRBD1 (6 bases). Germline V CDR1 and CDR2: NSHNY, SYGAGN. The CDR3 runs to 14 residues. CDR3 in amino acids: CASSDAGDIDTQYF. The CDR3 bases that were read are TGTGCCAGCAGTGATGCAGGGGACATAGAC.

There are a few counts of this clone. The genes and germline here are from mouse. Read coverage stops 4 residues before the CDR3 terminus; the germline J gene supplies the remainder. This rearrangement joins TRBV13-1 to TRBJ2-5; a weak D match, TRBD2 (7 bases). V was clipped by 3 bases and J by 1 base, with 9 bases between them. The CDR3 has 14 amino acids. CDR1 is NSHNY, CDR2 SYGAGN, per germline. The chain's CDR3 is CASSVGGHQDTQYF. The CDR3 bases that were read are TGTGCCAGCAGTGTCGGGGGGCACCAAGAC.

This clone was detected a few times. Genes here carry mouse names. The read halts 4 residues ahead of the CDR3 end, with the missing end drawn from the germline J gene. The V and J genes are TRBV13-1 and TRBJ2-7; 12 nucleotides line up with TRBD1. The CDR3 sequence is 15 residues long. The germline CDR1 and CDR2 sequences are NSHNY and SYGAGN. The CDR3 DNA, read in part, is TGTGCCAGCAGTGATTGGGACAGGGGGCCGTAT. Residues: CASSDWDRGPY. The whole CDR3 is CASSDWDRGPYEQYF.

This clone was recorded at least ten times. The germline and genes are mouse ones. The DNA ends 4 residues before the CDR3 does, and the rest of the CDR3 is filled in from the germline J gene. The chain employs TRBV17 and TRBJ2-4; D is possibly TRBD1 (6 bases). Germline V gene lookup returns CDR1 MNHDT and CDR2 YYDKIL. This CDR3 spans 15 amino acids. The CDR3: CASSRDPGQRNTLYF. The DNA read from the CDR3 is TGTGCTAGCAGTAGAGATCCGGGACAACGGAAC.

Regarding this clone: The genes and germline here are from mouse. The CDR3 end is not reached by the read, which stops 3 residues before it; the germline J gene fills it in. The rearrangement uses TRBV13-3 and TRBJ1-6; 12 positions match TRBD1. TRBJ1-6 has ORF status, its function being uncertain. This CDR3 comprises 14 residues. Germline assignment: CDR1 NNHDY and CDR2 SYVADS. Losses at the gene ends were 9 bases for V and 5 bases for J; bases not matched to a gene: 3. Incomplete CDR3 DNA: TGTGCCATCCGGGACAGGGGGCATAATTCGCCC. This translates into CAIRDRGHNSP. The CDR3 reads in full as CAIRDRGHNSPLYF.

To note about this clone: Gene and germline names: mouse. The sequence runs out 4 residues before the end of the CDR3; the remainder is reconstructed from the germline J gene. The genes are TRBV5 and TRBJ2-5; 7 positions match TRBD1. The length of the CDR3 is 15 residues. V trimming: 0 bases; J trimming: 2 bases; junction bases outside the gene matches: 2. Germline V CDR1 and CDR2: LGHNA, YNLKQL (reference sequence). This chain's CDR3 is CASSQDRDSQDTQYF. CDR3 DNA (partial): TGTGCCAGCAGCCAAGACCGGGACAGCCAAGAC.

This clone was seen a handful of times. Gene names and germline match the mouse. The CDR3 is cut off 4 residues early in the read; its end comes from the germline J gene. The same CDR3 arises from other DNA sequences in this sample as well. This chain connects TRBV31 to TRBJ1-2; 8 nucleotides match TRBD1. There are 14 residues in the CDR3. The ends lost 0 bases at V and 2 bases at J; junction bases unmatched: 2. Germline CDR1 and CDR2: GKSSPN and SITVG. The CDR3 reads CAWSLTGANSDYTF. The DNA read from the CDR3 is TGTGCCTGGAGTCTGACAGGGGCGAACTCC.

Of note for this clone: Gene names denote mouse genes. Read coverage stops 4 residues before the CDR3 terminus; the germline J gene supplies the remainder. This chain uses TRBV3 with TRBJ2-1; the match to TRBD2 covers 8 bases. The CDR3 length is 17 residues. The V and J ends lost 1 base and 2 bases, in that order; junction bases with no gene match: 7. Germline V gene data show CDR1 as SNHLY and CDR2 as FYNGKV (reference sequence). CDR3 sequence: CASSLEGGGDYYAEQFF. The DNA read from the CDR3 is TGTGCCAGCAGCTTAGAAGGTGGGGGGGACTACTATGCT.

This clone was detected only a few times. Gene names and germline match the mouse. The read finishes 4 residues shy of the CDR3 end, and the germline J gene is used to complete it. Within the sample, other DNA sequences also encode this same CDR3. The V gene is TRBV1, the J gene TRBJ1-1; 7 bases map to TRBD1. Germline V gene lookup returns CDR1 NSQYPW and CDR2 LRSPGD (reference sequence). This CDR3 region has 13 residues. V dropped 4 bases and J dropped 3; count of bases not matched to a gene: 2. The CDR3 loop is CTCSGTGDTEVFF. The CDR3 bases that were read are TGCACCTGCAGTGGAACAGGGGACACA. The whole variable domain, remainder taken from reference TRBV1 and TRBJ1-1, is VTLLEQNPRWRLVPRGQAVNLRCILKNSQYPWMSWYQQDLQKQLQWLFTLRSPGDKEVKSLPGADYLATRVTDTELRLQVANMSQGRTLYCTCSGTGDTEVFFGKGTRLTVV.

There are many counts of this clone. The gene symbols are mouse symbols. The missing CDR3 end, 3 residues past where the read stops, is filled in from the germline J gene. The chain joins TRBV5 to TRBJ1-6; D perhaps matches TRBD1 (6 bases). TRBJ1-6 falls under the ORF class, with uncertain function. Germline V gene sequence: CDR1 LGHNA, CDR2 YNLKQL (reference sequence). The CDR3 spans 16 residues. Trimming left V 1 base short and J 0 bases short, with 7 bases between. The sequenced part of the CDR3 DNA is TGTGCCAGCAGCCAAGCAGGGGATTCCTATAATTCGCCC. Its protein product is CASSQAGDSYNSP. The full CDR3 is CASSQAGDSYNSPLYF.

In regard to this clone: The gene names given are mouse names. The read falls 4 residues short of the CDR3 end, and the missing part is taken from the germline J gene. The chain uses TRBV13-2 and TRBJ1-1; the match to TRBD1 covers 9 bases. V lost 0 bases and J lost 4; bases outside the gene matches: 4. The germline V gene encodes CDR1 NNHNN and CDR2 SYGAGS (reference sequence). The CDR3 loop spans 15 amino acids. CDR3 residues: CASGDAGQGGTEVFF. The sequenced part of the CDR3 DNA is TGTGCCAGCGGTGATGCGGGACAGGGAGGCACA.

In its sample, this clone was seen a few times. Germline and genes: mouse. The DNA ends 4 residues before the CDR3 does, and the rest of the CDR3 is filled in from the germline J gene. The genes are TRBV5 and TRBJ1-2; the D is unclear. Looked up from germline, CDR1 is LGHNA and CDR2 is YNLKQL (reference sequence). The CDR3 length is 13 residues. The V end lost 0 bases, the J end lost 3 bases, and 5 bases lay between the germline ends. The part of the CDR3 DNA that was read is TGTGCCAGCAGCCAAGAGGGGTACTCC. Its protein product is CASSQEGYS. The whole CDR3 protein is CASSQEGYSDYTF.